The entry below describes one T cell receptor (beta chain). Repertoires were generated with immunoSEQ multiplex PCR, while TCRdb's copy carries only in-frame clones and drops some. The repertoire has about 62,000 clones, 76% of them found once; the top ten carry over 6%. With 4 bases clipped from V and 4 bases from J, the junction kept 3 bases outside the gene matches. Per germline, CDR1 SEHNR and CDR2 FQNEAQ (reference sequence). This CDR3 has 14 residues. The data were taken from a study of blood T cell repertoires in COVID-19. The wider study: PBMCs, B-cell-depleted T cells, or T cells were the source of the cDNA or gDNA that made up the material.

This chain links TRBV7-9 with TRBJ1-1; 10 bases are shared with TRBD1. This clonotype originated in a woman between 50 and 59 years old with active or convalescent COVID-19. Sequenced material: peripheral blood. The DNA for the CDR3 is TGTGCCAGCAGCTGGACAGGGGGGAGCACTGAAGCTTTCTTT. It yields the protein CASSWTGGSTEAFF.